Presented here are 5 T cell receptor beta chains from one specimen sequenced in a study of CD8 T cells in Susac syndrome. RNA was extracted with the RNeasy kit, and a quantity of 0.5 to 1 ug was reverse transcribed using random hexamers. TCRdb itself ran the immunoSEQ multiplex PCR reads through MiXCR, one entry per CDR3 protein. The repertoire includes about 110,000 distinct CDR3 sequences, approximately 94% of them detected once, and approximately 0.41% sits in the top ten. The sequenced sample consisted of CD8+ T cells from PBMCs. Source of these receptors: a human donor with Susac syndrome.

This clonotype occurred a few times. The rearrangement joins TRBV13 to TRBJ2-7; D is possibly TRBD1 or TRBD2 (5 bases each). In germline, CDR1 is PRHDT, CDR2 FYEKMQ (reference sequence). There are 14 residues in the CDR3. V shed 5 bases and J shed 2 bases, with 13 bases lying between them. The CDR3 loop is CASSPRDGTYEQYF. In nucleotides, the CDR3 is TGTGCCAGCAGCCCCAGGGACGGAACCTACGAGCAGTACTTC.

The gene calls are TRBV20-1 and TRBJ1-4; D call uncertain. V was cut by 4 bases and J by 5 bases, with 8 bases left in between. The germline gives CDR1 DFQATT, CDR2 SNEGSKA (reference sequence). The CDR3 consists of 12 residues. CDR3 sequence reads: CSATGGNEKLFF. The CDR3 coding sequence is TGCAGTGCTACGGGAGGAAATGAAAAACTGTTTTTT.

The J gene is TRBJ2-1, the V gene TRBV9; D gene uncertain. Trimming pared 4 bases from V and 10 bases from J, leaving 9 bases between. CDR3 length: 11 residues. Looked up from germline, CDR1 is SGDLS and CDR2 is YYNGEE. This CDR3 is CASSPSQEQFF. The CDR3 DNA sequence: TGTGCCAGCAGCCCTTCACAGGAGCAGTTCTTC.

The genes are TRBV20-1 and TRBJ2-7; 8 nucleotides align to TRBD1. The CDR3 is 14 amino acids. Germline CDR1 is DFQATT and CDR2 is SNEGSKA (reference sequence). With V trimmed by 1 base and J by 0 bases, 2 bases remained unmatched. The CDR3 DNA sequence: TGCAGTGCTAGAGGACAGGGGCTCTCCTACGAGCAGTACTTC. Its protein product is CSARGQGLSYEQYF.

The chain links TRBV7-9 to TRBJ2-2, with D tentatively TRBD2 (5 bases). From germline, CDR1 is SEHNR and CDR2 FQNEAQ (reference sequence). The CDR3 spans 15 residues. V was shortened by 5 bases and J by 4 bases, with 14 bases between the two germline ends. DNA for the CDR3: TGTGCCAGCAGCCCAACTAGTGACTCCACCGGGGAGCTGTTTTTT. This encodes CASSPTSDSTGELFF.